Below, 3 T cell receptor beta chains from the same sample are listed, as sequenced in a study of blood T cell repertoires in COVID-19. This table comes from immunoSEQ multiplex PCR, and its TCRdb copy is limited to in-frame clones, with some not included. The table has some 70,000 clones, around nine tenths seen once. The sequencing sample was made of peripheral blood. The source of these receptors is a woman in her 50s with COVID-19, enrolled during active disease.

The V and J genes are TRBV14 and TRBJ2-1; perhaps TRBD2 as D (5 bases). The CDR3 spans 16 residues. Trimming removed 4 bases from V and 5 bases from J, with 18 bases in between. Germline CDR1 reads SGHDN; CDR2 reads FVKESK. The CDR3: CASSRIWPSRNNEQFF. The CDR3 region has the DNA TGTGCCAGCAGCCGGATATGGCCTAGCAGAAACAATGAGCAGTTCTTC.

This clone showed up just a few times. The V call is TRBV19, the J call TRBJ2-7, with D possibly TRBD2 on 6 matching bases. CDR1 and CDR2 (germline): LNHDA, SQIVND (reference sequence). V lost 5 bases, J lost 3 bases, and 17 bases lay in between. The CDR3 sequence is 15 residues long. The CDR3 nucleotides read TGTGCCAGTAGTGTAACAGGTATGGGGGGCTACGAGCAGTACTTC. The encoded protein is CASSVTGMGGYEQYF.

V usage is TRBV21-1 and J usage is TRBJ2-1; TRBD1 reflects the table's D call only, with no check against the DNA. TRBV21-1 is flagged as a pseudogene. CDR3 length: 16 amino acids. CDR3 residues: CASSSFRDSSYNEQFF. In DNA, the CDR3 is TGTGCCAGCAGCAGCTTCCGGGACAGCTCCTACAATGAGCAGTTCTTC.